These 25 T cell receptor beta chains share one sample of origin, sequenced in a study of tumor-infiltrating lymphocytes in oesophageal squamous cell carcinoma. TCRdb reprocessed the PCR reads via MiXCR and lists one record per CDR3 protein. The data hold 20,000 to 25,000 distinct CDR3 sequences, with 36% observed a single time. The sample comprised esophageal tumor tissue. The receptors were sampled from a male donor with esophageal squamous cell carcinoma.

This clonotype was counted at least ten times. The V call is TRBV7-9, the J call TRBJ2-7; D possibly corresponds to TRBD2 (6 bases). Trimming pared 10 bases from V and 9 bases from J, leaving 13 bases between. In germline, CDR1 is SEHNR, CDR2 FQNEAQ (reference sequence). This CDR3 has 10 amino acids. CDR3 sequence reads: CATGGMGQYF. CDR3 nucleotides: TGTGCCACCGGGGGTATGGGGCAGTACTTC.

The table lists this clonotype with many counts. The rearrangement joins TRBV6-1 to TRBJ1-2, with D tentatively TRBD1 (6 bases). The CDR3 sequence is 12 residues long. CDR1 is MNHNS and CDR2 is SASEGT in the germline V gene. V lost 7 bases and J lost 7, with 13 bases in between. CDR3 region: CASKQGSGGYTF. CDR3 nucleotide sequence: TGTGCCAGCAAACAGGGTAGTGGTGGCTACACCTTC.

A remark on this clonotype: As the CDR3 is not closed by the conserved phenylalanine or tryptophan, this likely results from a read error. The limits of the CDR3 on the DNA are not certain, so only TCRdb's listed CDR3 is given. This chain connects TRBV28 to TRBJ2-7; TRBD2 is the table's D call and was not checked against the DNA. The CDR3 has 8 residues if both end residues are counted. The germline CDR1 and CDR2 sequences are MDHEN and SYDVKM. CDR3 loop: CASSLARA.

The V gene is TRBV6-1, the J gene TRBJ1-1; 8 nucleotides line up with TRBD1. V dropped 5 bases and J dropped 5; count of bases not matched to a gene: 7. The CDR3 length is 14 residues. Germline V gene data show CDR1 as MNHNS and CDR2 as SASEGT. The CDR3 sequence: CASSFGQGSTEAFF. CDR3 coding DNA: TGTGCCAGCAGTTTCGGACAGGGAAGTACTGAAGCTTTCTTT.

The CDR3 DNA follows: TGTGCCAGCAGCTTAGGGGGGACAGGGGGACGCTATGGCTACACCTTC. This sequence encodes CASSLGGTGGRYGYTF. The V call is TRBV7-2, the J call TRBJ1-2; 11 bases align to TRBD1. The CDR3 has 16 residues. The V segment lost 1 base and the J segment 4 bases; nucleotides outside the gene matches: 5. Germline-derived CDR1 and CDR2 are SGHTA and FQGNSA.

This chain uses TRBV10-3 with TRBJ2-7; 9 bases map to TRBD1. Near its end, the DNA agrees better with TRBJ2-5, so the J call may be wrong. The V gene's germline CDR1 is ENHRY and CDR2 SYGVKD. The CDR3 is 17 amino acids. The DNA for the CDR3 is TGTGCCATCAGTGATAGCATACTACAGGGGGCGAGAGAGACCCAGTACTTC. Amino acids: CAISDSILQGARETQYF.

The gene calls are TRBV7-6 and TRBJ1-1, with unresolved D. This CDR3 is built from 15 residues. Looked up from germline, CDR1 is SGHVS and CDR2 is FNYEAQ. Trimming pared 5 bases from V and 0 bases from J, leaving 13 bases between. CDR3 DNA sequence: TGTGCCAGCAGCCAATCAGGTTCCATGAACACTGAAGCTTTCTTT. Its protein product is CASSQSGSMNTEAFF.

This clonotype qualifies as medium-sized. The chain is built from TRBV7-2 and TRBJ2-7; the D is unclear. The germline V gene encodes CDR1 SGHTA and CDR2 FQGNSA. The CDR3 covers 12 residues. Trimming cost V 2 bases and J 6 bases, with 8 bases left between them. Here the CDR3 reads CASSLHKGEQYF. The CDR3 DNA reads TGTGCCAGCAGCTTACATAAGGGCGAGCAGTACTTC.

With regard to this clonotype: A read error is likely, as this CDR3 ends without the conserved phenylalanine or tryptophan. It is unclear where the CDR3 begins or ends on the DNA, so no DNA is shown, and the CDR3 is as TCRdb lists it. This chain uses TRBV7-2 with TRBJ2-7. From its first to its last residue, the CDR3 has 17 amino acids. Germline V gene lookup returns CDR1 SGHTA and CDR2 FQGNSA. CDR3 residues: CASSLSPSPGETQYFGS.

The chain employs TRBV7-1 and TRBJ2-3; 8 nucleotides line up with TRBD1. TRBV7-1 is labeled an ORF, and its function is uncertain. The CDR3 spans 17 residues. V shed 5 bases, J shed 1 base, and the junction held 11 bases outside the gene matches. The CDR3 loop is CASSTTDQGARTDTQYF. For the CDR3, the DNA is TGTGCCAGCAGCACCACTGACCAGGGGGCCCGCACAGATACGCAGTATTTT.

This clonotype was observed many times. The V and J genes are TRBV6-1 and TRBJ1-2; 7 nucleotides match TRBD1. The V gene's germline CDR1 is MNHNS and CDR2 SASEGT. The length of the CDR3 is 14 residues. The trim removed 6 bases at V and 4 bases at J, leaving 8 bases unmatched. CDR3 nucleotides: TGTGCCAGCAGAAACCCGGGACAGAGCTATGGCTACACCTTC. Its translation is CASRNPGQSYGYTF.

By sample fraction, this clonotype is medium-sized. The chain uses TRBV7-2 and TRBJ2-7; 7 positions agree with TRBD2. Germline CDR1 SGHTA, CDR2 FQGNSA. V dropped 4 bases and J dropped 2; count of bases not matched to a gene: 5. The CDR3 length is 14 residues. The CDR3: CASSYSGTTYEQYF. CDR3 nucleotides: TGTGCCAGCAGCTACAGCGGGACCACCTACGAGCAGTACTTC.

The chain couples TRBV7-2 to TRBJ2-5; TRBD1 agrees at 7 bases. CDR3 size: 16 residues. CDR1 and CDR2 from the germline V gene are SGHTA and FQGNSA. The V segment lost 5 bases and the J segment 11 bases; nucleotides outside the gene matches: 20. The CDR3 sequence is CASSTPTGASYNEQYF. DNA for the CDR3: TGTGCCAGCAGCACCCCCACAGGGGCCTCCTACAATGAGCAGTACTTC.

This clonotype was seen repeatedly, ten times or more. V and J are TRBV5-1 and TRBJ2-7; maybe TRBD2 (5 bases). The V end was cut by 0 bases, the J end by 5 bases, with 15 bases between. Germline V gene lookup returns CDR1 SGHRS and CDR2 YFSETQ. The CDR3 runs to 15 residues. This CDR3 reads CASSLAGRKADEQYF. CDR3 sequence (DNA): TGCGCCAGCAGCTTGGCCGGGCGGAAAGCGGACGAGCAGTACTTC.

This chain links TRBV6-8 with TRBJ2-6; no definite D call. Germline CDR1 and CDR2: MNHGY and SAAAGT. The CDR3 is 13 amino acids. The V gene lost 8 bases and the J gene lost 0 bases, with 5 bases spanning the gap. The CDR3 DNA sequence: TGTGCCAGCGGGGACTCTGGGGCCAACGTCCTGACTTTC. Translation gives CASGDSGANVLTF.

In this sample, this clonotype is medium-sized. The V gene is TRBV24-1, the J gene TRBJ2-7, with a tentative D call TRBD2 (5 bases). Germline V gene lookup returns CDR1 KGHDR and CDR2 SFDVKD. Trimming removed 4 bases from V and 3 bases from J, with 15 bases in between. The length of the CDR3 is 15 residues. CDR3 in amino acids: CATSDPGAAVYEQYF. CDR3 nucleotide sequence: TGTGCCACCAGTGACCCCGGAGCGGCTGTCTACGAGCAGTACTTC.

This clonotype has at least ten counts. The V and J genes are TRBV27 and TRBJ2-3; D gene ambiguous. Germline assignment: CDR1 MNHEY and CDR2 SMNVEV (reference sequence). CDR3 length: 13 amino acids. Trimming left V 5 bases short and J 2 bases short, with 8 bases between. The chain's CDR3 is CASSIFNTDTQYF. The CDR3 DNA sequence: TGTGCCAGCAGTATCTTCAACACAGATACGCAGTATTTT.

Ten or more counts support this clonotype. The chain links TRBV28 to TRBJ1-2, with unresolved D. Trimming left V 2 bases short and J 0 bases short, with 10 bases between. The germline gives CDR1 MDHEN, CDR2 SYDVKM. The CDR3 contains 15 residues. The CDR3 region has the DNA TGTGCCAGCAGTTTAGGCACAAGAACTAACTATGGCTACACCTTC. This translates into CASSLGTRTNYGYTF.

Of note for this clonotype: Because the CDR3 is missing its conserved closing phenylalanine or tryptophan, this is likely a read error. The DNA is omitted, as the CDR3 cannot be located on it reliably, and the CDR3 follows TCRdb's listing. This CDR3 reads CASSLAASSTSVR. This chain uses TRBV7-2 with TRBJ2-3. CDR1 and CDR2 (germline): SGHTA, FQGNSA. The CDR3 sequence runs 13 residues, both termini included.

Details on this clonotype: The CDR3 does not end in the conserved phenylalanine or tryptophan, so this is likely a read error. The DNA is omitted, as the CDR3 cannot be located on it reliably, and the CDR3 follows TCRdb's listing. The chain links TRBV6-6 to TRBJ2-7. The CDR3 length is 15 residues, termini included. Germline V gene lookup returns CDR1 MNHNY and CDR2 SVGAGI (reference sequence). The CDR3 protein is CASSYSITYGYTFGS.

Ten or more counts support this clonotype. V is TRBV10-3 and J is TRBJ2-1, with D possibly being TRBD2 (6 bases). Germline assignment: CDR1 ENHRY and CDR2 SYGVKD. Trimming removed 3 bases from V and 4 bases from J, with 13 bases in between. The CDR3 runs 15 residues. DNA of the CDR3: TGTGCCATCAGTGATTTCGCGGGAACTTACAATGAGCAGTTCTTC. It codes for CAISDFAGTYNEQFF.

The J gene is TRBJ2-7, the V gene TRBV3-1, with D possibly called TRBD1 or TRBD2 (5 bases each). Germline CDR1 LGHDT, CDR2 YNNKEL (reference sequence). The CDR3 length is 13 residues. The V gene lost 8 bases and the J gene lost 8 bases, with 19 bases spanning the gap. Here the CDR3 DNA reads TGTGCCAGCGAATTCACTGGGACGGAGAAGCAGTACTTC. Translated: CASEFTGTEKQYF.

The chain recombines TRBV7-3 with TRBJ2-7; D gene uncertain. The J call is doubtful: the DNA matches TRBJ2-5 better. CDR1 SGHTA and CDR2 FQGTGA come from the germline V gene. This CDR3 comprises 14 residues. Here the CDR3 reads CASSLSHSTETQYF. The CDR3 region has the DNA TGTGCCAGCAGCTTATCCCACTCGACTGAGACCCAGTACTTC.

This chain uses TRBV27 with TRBJ1-5; weak D call: TRBD1 (6 bases). V lost 8 bases, J lost 2 bases, and 10 bases lay in between. Germline V gene sequence: CDR1 MNHEY, CDR2 SMNVEV (reference sequence). The CDR3 runs to 13 residues. This CDR3 is CASGGLGNQPQHF. The DNA of the CDR3 is TGTGCCAGCGGGGGGCTGGGCAATCAGCCCCAGCATTTT.

This clonotype was found once. The J gene is TRBJ2-3, the V gene TRBV24-1; 8 bases are a match to TRBD1. The end of the DNA is better explained by TRBJ2-5, so the J call may be wrong. Germline values: CDR1 KGHDR, CDR2 SFDVKD. The CDR3 is 16 residues long. CDR3 amino acids: CATSDTSRGLRETQYF. CDR3 DNA: TGTGCCACCAGTGATACTAGCAGGGGGCTACGGGAGACCCAGTACTTC.